This TCR beta chain was captured in a study of cytomegalovirus exposure and HLA in healthy donors. All donors participated as healthy donors of bone marrow. CDR1 and CDR2 from the germline V gene are MNHEY and SVGAGI. The V and J ends lost 6 bases and 3 bases, in that order; junction bases with no gene match: 4. The CDR3 sequence is 13 residues long. Points from the study as a whole: Most likely, a cluster of highly shared sequence variants arose as a sequencing artifact. Information on immune exposure was restricted to one variable (CMV serostatus). Among donors in an Asian-associated ancestry cluster, a later analysis reportedly found fewer N-insertions than the approximately 700-donor mean.

Points on this clone: The antigen is not known.

PCR amplification relied on 60 Vbeta primers (plus 13 Jbeta primers). Sequenced by immunoSEQ multiplex PCR; TCRdb stores in-frame clones only, minus some. The top ten clones hold over 1% of a sample with about 230,000 clones, over 75% of them seen once. The TCR comes from a human donor in good health. The chain has TRBV6-5 and TRBJ2-7; 8 positions match TRBD2. The sample was PBMCs. In DNA form, the CDR3 reads TGTGCCAGCAGCGGGAGGGGTAGCTACGAGCAGTACTTC. Translation: CASSGRGSYEQYF.